The clone carrying this TCR beta chain was seen a few times. Its antigen is not known. This sample stems from a study of beta chain features in type 1 diabetes. General study points: Among all four CD4+ subsets, Type 1 diabetes patients had TCRB CDR3s that were moderately but significantly shorter. Fewer insertions but more deletions were seen at VDJ junctions in type 1 diabetes patients.

Germline V gene lookup returns CDR1 MNHNY and CDR2 SVGAGI (reference sequence). Trimming stripped 1 base from V and 8 bases from J, with 11 bases between. The CDR3 contains 13 residues. cDNA synthesis used the whole RNA isolate, giving expressed TCRB sequences. Sequencing used immunoSEQ multiplex PCR; TCRdb keeps in-frame clones, though not all of them. Of more than 300,000 clones listed, around 12% are singletons. Sequencing was performed on naive CD4+ T cells from blood. The sequence derives from a woman between 18 and 29 years old with type 1 diabetes. The chain carries TRBV6-6 and TRBJ1-1, with unresolved D. The CDR3 loop reads CASSYWAGREAFF. Written as DNA, the CDR3 is TGTGCCAGCAGTTACTGGGCGGGCAGGGAAGCTTTCTTT.